This is a list of T cell receptor beta chains from one sample in a study of blood T cell repertoires in COVID-19. TCRdb's copy holds only in-frame clones and misses some; the assay was immunoSEQ multiplex PCR. This sample has 120,000 or so clones; more than 70% occur once, and the top ten carry more than 3.5%. The sequencing input was peripheral blood. These receptors were taken from a woman in her fifties or sixties with acute or convalescent COVID-19. Each CDR3 is given without its conserved first and last residue. Fields, in order: clone size, J gene, V gene, CDR3 protein. The listing skips clone size in some rows; elsewhere it reads once, few, many or a size class.

- | TRBJ1-1 | TRBV28 | ASTKPPGTGGRNTEAF
- | TRBJ1-2 | TRBV19 | ASRGTGRAVDT
- | TRBJ2-1 | TRBV5-4 | ASSLPQGDEQF
- | TRBJ2-3 | TRBV27 | ASSLRSFTDTQY
- | TRBJ1-1 | TRBV10-3 | AISPGQGTEAF
- | TRBJ2-3 | TRBV28 | ASALFTSTDTQY
- | TRBJ1-5 | TRBV4-1 | ANVWGGSNNQPQH
- | TRBJ2-1 | TRBV5-1 | ASSLSTSAYNEQF
- | TRBJ1-5 | TRBV29-1 | SVGGEGNQPQH
- | TRBJ1-1 | TRBV12-3/TRBV12-4 | ASSLTARTEAF
- | TRBJ2-3 | TRBV6-1 | ASSEIGGRATDTQY
- | TRBJ1-5 | TRBV3-1/TRBV3-2 | ASSQTGGGRPQH
few | TRBJ1-2 | TRBV5-1 | ASRGRQGASYGYT
- | TRBJ1-5 | TRBV12-3/TRBV12-4 | ASSLTEGQPQH
- | TRBJ2-1 | TRBV14 | ASSLLSGGNEQF
once | TRBJ1-1 | TRBV7-9 | ASSLRGGHEAF
- | TRBJ2-3 | TRBV24-1 | ATSDARRVRTDTQY
- | TRBJ2-7 | TRBV6-2/TRBV6-3 | ASSFPSGRSSYEQY
- | TRBJ1-1 | TRBV19 | ASSLSGVAGTEAF
- | TRBJ1-1 | TRBV6-5 | ASSPLRVGYTEAF
- | TRBJ1-1 | TRBV30 | AWNRAGGPEAF
once | TRBJ1-6 | TRBV10-3 | AISGGEWSFSPLH
- | TRBJ1-2 | TRBV7-8 | ASSLVPDPGYGYT
- | TRBJ1-3 | TRBV18 | ASSPRQGETQRTIY
- | TRBJ2-5 | TRBV7-7 | ASSLMTGRQETQY
- | TRBJ2-3 | TRBV29-1 | SHSGSGRADTQY
- | TRBJ1-5 | TRBV28 | ASSDRAGQPQH
- | TRBJ1-2 | TRBV5-4 | ASSSRQGSGQTYGYT